The present T cell receptor beta chain was sequenced within a study of cytomegalovirus exposure and HLA in healthy donors. The donors were members of the approximately 120-subject validation cohort (separate from the approximately 670-subject first cohort). Assay used: immunoSEQ multiplex PCR; TCRdb lists only in-frame clones, some missing. Of approximately 210,000 clones in the sample, around 88% were seen once. Whole-study findings and limits: As was reported, the classifier diagnosed cytomegalovirus status with high specificity and sensitivity. Researchers catalogued roughly 170 TCR beta chains as cytomegalovirus-associated.

The CDR3 covers 17 residues. V lost 6 bases, J lost 2 bases, and 13 bases stayed unmatched. Germline loops: CDR1 LGHNA, CDR2 YSLEER. Concerning this clone itself: As yet, its antigen is unknown.

V is TRBV4-3 and J is TRBJ2-5; 9 positions match TRBD2. The sample consisted of PBMCs. The receptor's source is a woman aged 18-29 years in good health and CMV-seronegative. The CDR3 region has the DNA TGCGCCAGCAGTCCAAGGAGACTAGCGGAATCACAAGAGACCCAGTACTTC. This sequence encodes CASSPRRLAESQETQYF.